The 17 T cell receptor beta chains in this list originate from one sample, sequenced in a study of PD-1 blockade in classical Hodgkin lymphoma. As to time point: cycle 4 day 1 (C4D1), after less than 7 weeks of nivolumab. After autologous stem cell transplantation all patients relapsed, and prior brentuximab vedotin exposure differed between cohorts. This table comes from immunoSEQ multiplex PCR, and its TCRdb copy is limited to in-frame clones, with some not included. The repertoire holds some 100,000 clones, with just over 90% as singletons. The sequences come from peripheral blood mononuclear cells (PBMCs), collected before the fourth cycle of nivolumab. Every receptor here comes from a human donor with classical Hodgkin lymphoma.

The chain combines TRBV28 with TRBJ1-1, with D possibly being TRBD1 (6 bases). The CDR3 length is 14 residues. Trimming cost V 6 bases and J 8 bases, with 19 bases left between them. Germline V gene data show CDR1 as MDHEN and CDR2 as SYDVKM. CDR3: CASRPGQHLWEAFF. CDR3 coding DNA: TGTGCCAGCAGACCGGGACAACATTTGTGGGAAGCTTTCTTT. Complete variable domain (other parts from reference TRBV28 and TRBJ1-1): DVKVTQSSRYLVKRTGEKVFLECVQDMDHENMFWYRQDPGLGLRLIYFSYDVKMKEKGDIPEGYSVSREKKERFSLILESASTNQTSMYLCASRPGQHLWEAFFGQGTRLTVV.

In its sample, this clone was seen once. Germline and junction disagree at one end, which may indicate a read error. V and J are TRBV7-7 and TRBJ2-2; D uncertain. The CDR3 is made up of 14 amino acids. Germline assignment: CDR1 SSHAT and CDR2 FNYEAQ (reference sequence). The CDR3 nucleotides read TGTGCTAGCAGCTTAGGGTCTGAAACCGGGGAGCTGTTTTTT. Protein: CASSLGSETGELFF.

The J gene is TRBJ2-1, the V gene TRBV27; 10 nucleotides match TRBD2. Germline lookup yields CDR1 MNHEY and CDR2 SMNVEV (reference sequence). Losses at the gene ends were 3 bases for V and 6 bases for J; bases not matched to a gene: 11. The CDR3 contains 17 residues. The CDR3 nucleotides read TGTGCCAGCAGTTTTTTCGATCAAGCGGGAGGGCTCAATGAGCAGTTCTTC. Amino acid sequence: CASSFFDQAGGLNEQFF.

The genes are TRBV16 and TRBJ2-5; the D gene is possibly TRBD1 (5 bases). Trimming took off 7 bases at V and 2 bases at J, with 17 bases between the two ends. The germline V gene has CDR1 KGHSY and CDR2 FQNENV. This CDR3 has 15 residues. DNA of the CDR3: TGTGCCAGCAACTCGGACCAGGGAAGGCAAGAGACCCAGTACTTC. Translated: CASNSDQGRQETQYF.

V gene TRBV6-6 combines with J gene TRBJ1-1; 9 nucleotides match TRBD1. This CDR3 has 15 residues. Germline V gene data show CDR1 as MNHNY and CDR2 as SVGAGI (reference sequence). V was clipped by 5 bases and J by 1 base; unmatched bases: 5. CDR3 in DNA: TGTGCCAGCAGTATGGACAGGGGCTGGAACACTGAAGCTTTCTTT. It encodes CASSMDRGWNTEAFF.

Remarks on this clone: Germline and junction disagree at one end, which may indicate a read error. The genes are TRBV7-7 and TRBJ1-4; possibly TRBD1 for D (6 bases). The CDR3 runs 14 residues. Germline assignment: CDR1 SSHAT and CDR2 FNYEAQ (reference sequence). CDR3 loop: CASSRGQFNEKLFF. In DNA, the CDR3 is TGTGCTAGCAGCCGAGGACAGTTTAATGAAAAACTGTTTTTT.

The CDR3 DNA reads TGTGCCAGTAGACCGGGACACGCTTTCTACGAGCAGTACTTC. Translating it yields CASRPGHAFYEQYF. The chain carries TRBV19 and TRBJ2-7, with D tentatively TRBD1 (6 bases). V was trimmed by 6 bases and J by 3 bases, leaving 15 bases between them. CDR3 length: 14 amino acids. The germline V gene encodes CDR1 LNHDA and CDR2 SQIVND (reference sequence).

This chain links TRBV4-2 with TRBJ1-4; tentatively, D is TRBD1 (6 bases). V lost 7 bases and J lost 1, with 16 bases in between. Germline lookup yields CDR1 LGHNA and CDR2 YNFKEQ. The CDR3 length is 16 residues. As DNA, the CDR3 is TGTGCCAGCACCCCGGGGGGCAGCCAAACTAATGAAAAACTGTTTTTT. Translating gives CASTPGGSQTNEKLFF.

The chain links TRBV6-1 to TRBJ2-7, with no clear D. The CDR3 sequence is 12 residues long. Germline V lookup: CDR1 MNHNS, CDR2 SASEGT. V was clipped by 6 bases and J by 7 bases, with 13 bases between them. CDR3 DNA sequence: TGTGCCAGCAGGTACGTCTGGCCGGAGCAGTACTTC. Protein product: CASRYVWPEQYF.

This clone was seen a handful of times. V and J are TRBV28 and TRBJ1-4, with D perhaps matching TRBD1 (5 bases). Trimming removed 6 bases from V and 11 bases from J, with 28 bases in between. The CDR3 length is 17 residues. Germline CDR1 reads MDHEN; CDR2 reads SYDVKM. In DNA, the CDR3 is TGTGCCAGCAGCCCCGTCACGGGAGGGCCCACCGAGGGGAAACTGTTTTTT. Amino acids: CASSPVTGGPTEGKLFF.

The chain employs TRBV28 and TRBJ2-7; 10 positions match TRBD1. The CDR3 sequence is 18 residues long. Germline lookup yields CDR1 MDHEN and CDR2 SYDVKM. With V trimmed by 5 bases and J by 0 bases, 13 bases remained unmatched. The CDR3: CASSPQSPTGGISYEQYF. The CDR3 bases are TGTGCCAGCAGTCCGCAATCCCCGACAGGGGGCATCTCCTACGAGCAGTACTTC.

This chain uses TRBV7-9 with TRBJ1-2; the D gene is possibly TRBD1 (5 bases). Germline CDR1 reads SEHNR; CDR2 reads FQNEAQ (reference sequence). The V end was cut by 5 bases, the J end by 4 bases, with 17 bases between. This CDR3 has 15 amino acids. The CDR3 sequence is CASSQAEQEVYGYTF. The CDR3 nucleotides are TGTGCCAGCAGCCAAGCTGAACAGGAGGTCTATGGCTACACCTTC.

The rearrangement uses TRBV29-1 and TRBJ1-4, with 7 bases fitting TRBD1. The CDR3 has 14 residues. V lost 4 bases, J lost 7 bases, and 9 bases stayed unmatched. Germline-derived CDR1 and CDR2 are SQVTM and ANQGSEA. This chain's CDR3 is CSVARAGGSEKLFF. The CDR3 DNA sequence: TGCAGCGTTGCTAGAGCAGGGGGGAGTGAAAAACTGTTTTTT.

The chain employs TRBV9 and TRBJ2-7; 7 nucleotides line up with TRBD2. Germline values: CDR1 SGDLS, CDR2 YYNGEE. Trimming removed 6 bases from V and 0 bases from J; junction bases left unmatched: 15. The CDR3 extends over 17 amino acids. The CDR3 loop reads CASKAGSLGLHSYEQYF. The CDR3 nucleotides read TGTGCCAGCAAAGCAGGGAGTTTGGGACTACACTCCTACGAGCAGTACTTC.

The rearrangement links TRBV6-1 to TRBJ2-3; D is perhaps TRBD2 (6 bases). The germline CDR1 and CDR2 sequences are MNHNS and SASEGT. The CDR3 length is 14 residues. CDR3 residues: CAISQVGSRDTQYF. The CDR3 DNA is TGTGCTATTTCGCAGGTCGGGAGCCGGGATACGCAGTATTTT.

This clone came up once. V and J are TRBV2 and TRBJ2-5; tentative D call: TRBD1 (6 bases). V lost 5 bases and J 3 bases, leaving 13 bases between the germline ends. CDR3 length: 14 amino acids. CDR1 and CDR2 (germline): SNHLY, FYNNEI. The chain's CDR3 is CASSLGQLKETQYF. CDR3 DNA: TGTGCCAGCAGTCTGGGACAACTTAAAGAGACCCAGTACTTC.

This chain uses TRBV7-2 with TRBJ1-3; TRBD1 might be the D (6 bases). The length of the CDR3 is 14 residues. CDR1 and CDR2 (germline): SGHTA, FQGNSA. The ends were cut back, 4 bases at V and 4 bases at J, with 11 bases in the middle. The CDR3 protein is CASSSDRSGNTIYF. DNA of the CDR3: TGTGCCAGCAGCTCCGACAGGTCAGGAAACACCATATATTTT.